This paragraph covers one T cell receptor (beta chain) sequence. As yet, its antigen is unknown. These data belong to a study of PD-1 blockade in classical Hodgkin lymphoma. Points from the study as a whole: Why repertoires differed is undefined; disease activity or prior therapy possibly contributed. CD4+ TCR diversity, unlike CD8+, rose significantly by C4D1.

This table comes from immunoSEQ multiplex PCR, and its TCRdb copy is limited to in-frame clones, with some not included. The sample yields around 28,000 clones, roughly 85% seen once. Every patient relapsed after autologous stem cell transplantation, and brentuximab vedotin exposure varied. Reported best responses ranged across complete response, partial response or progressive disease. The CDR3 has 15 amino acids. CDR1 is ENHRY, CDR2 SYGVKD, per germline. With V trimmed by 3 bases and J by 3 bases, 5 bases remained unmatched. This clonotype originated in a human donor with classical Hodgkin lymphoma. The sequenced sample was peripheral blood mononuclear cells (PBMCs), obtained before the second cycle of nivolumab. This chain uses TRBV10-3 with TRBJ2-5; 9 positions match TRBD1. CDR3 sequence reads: CAISDPRTGEETQYF. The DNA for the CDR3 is TGTGCCATCAGTGACCCCAGGACAGGGGAAGAGACCCAGTACTTC.